This T cell receptor beta chain was documented in a study of T cell clonality in common variable immunodeficiency (dated by TCRdb to the mid-2010s). Study-wide conclusions, independent of this receptor: CVID subjects shared fewer TCRbeta clones with each other than healthy controls did (p < 0.0001). Compared with healthy controls, CVID subjects showed increased TCRbeta clonality (t-test p = 0.018), a feature most characteristic of about a third of subjects. CVID TCRbeta sequences were reported to have fewer deletions and N-nucleotide insertions and to lack highly modified clones with 13 or more V deletions. Correlations of repertoire features with clinical complications were constrained by heterogeneity among patients within the CVID cohort. Although equal DNA input was used, an average of about 80,000 unique sequences per sample was obtained for controls, compared with about 31,547 for CVID samples. The authors noted that sequencing repertoires of T cell subpopulations would be needed to clarify what caused the increased clonality in CVID.

CVID was diagnosed by standard criteria: serum IgG, IgA and/or IgM reduced below normal range, plus specific antibody deficiency. There were around 44 subjects in the CVID group (around 15 female and 29 male), ranging in age from roughly 8 to 65 years, with a mean age of 40. Both CVID patients and healthy controls were predominantly of Caucasian heritage. All CVID subjects had received replacement immunoglobulin therapy for at least one year at the time of study participation. When blood was collected, none of the CVID subjects were ill or on immunomodulatory or immunosuppressive medication. Heparinized peripheral whole blood samples of about 5 to 8 ml were collected from each donor. Genomic DNA from adults with common variable immune deficiency (CVID) and from healthy adult controls was used for sequencing of TCRbeta CDR3 repertoires. Diluted blood was density-centrifuged over Hypaque 1077 or Ficoll-Paque to isolate peripheral blood mononuclear cells. Unsorted mononuclear cells served as the source of genomic DNA, which was extracted either by Qiagen column purification or by a centrifugation-based method.

The sample holds a few counts of this clone. No cognate antigen has been identified for it. The CDR3 is cut off 3 residues early in the read; its end comes from the germline J gene. For sequencing, equivalent amounts of genomic DNA were input from CVID and control samples. For every sample, a 60 bp segment covering the rearranged TCRbeta CDR3 region was amplified and then sequenced. The immunoSEQ assay, a bias-corrected multiplex PCR combined with high-throughput sequencing, was used for TCRbeta amplification. The study's own analysis went as follows. Every unique nucleotide sequence counted as a clone and was annotated with V, D and J genes, copy number and frequency. Sequences were labeled productive if in frame, and non-productive if out of frame or containing stop codons. As previously described, Shannon's entropy was used to calculate clonality. The predicted amino acid sequences of productive clones were used to derive the mean CDR3 Kyte-Doolittle hydropathy. The R hclust function was used to hierarchically cluster scaled V gene usage with Manhattan distance and complete linkage. Sharing of clones by CDR3 amino acid sequence was evaluated by resampling 12 repertoires per group over 100 rounds. Repertoires were searched for 70 published EBV-specific and 245 published CMV-specific TCRbeta sequences. A couple of CVID samples that yielded fewer than 10,000 sequences were excluded from the analysis, so approximately 40 CVID repertoires were retained. This is the immuneACCESS table as TCRdb keeps it, with only in-frame sequences that have V and J called. A part of the clones is gone; compared with another copy, unresolved V genes explain less than half, and the rest is unexplained. Clone size and V and J calls were adopted from that table, with D and trimming inferred from the DNA. This sample was tabulated with about 20,000 clones, among which there are no singletons. The ten biggest clones cover just over 2.5% of the sample.

V lost 2 bases and J lost 5 bases; the stretch between them is 7 bases long. The CDR3 covers 13 residues, taking in both the cysteine and the phenylalanine. Part of the CDR3 DNA is given, 30 bases translated from base 1. The germline V gene supplies CDR1 KGHSH and CDR2 LQKENI. The chain employs TRBV18 and TRBJ2-1; the D gene is possibly TRBD2, with 6 bases matching. The sequence was collected from a human donor with common variable immunodeficiency. Input material: peripheral blood mononuclear cells. The DNA read from the CDR3 is TGTGCCAGCTCACCAAAGCGGGACAATGAG. Its coded protein is CASSPKRDNE. The full-length CDR3 reads as CASSPKRDNEQFF. Reference TRBV18 and TRBJ2-1 proteins supply the regions before and after the CDR3; the full variable domain is: NAGVMQNPRHLVRRRGQEARLRCSPMKGHSHVYWYRQLPEEGLKFMVYLQKENIIDESGMPKERFSAEFPKEGPSILRIQQVVRGDSAAYFCASSPKRDNEQFFGPGTRLTVL.